The clone carrying this T cell receptor (beta chain) has at least ten counts. As yet, its antigen is unknown. The data were obtained in a study of read filtering for tumor transcriptome and immune sequencing. Across the study: Patients were approximately 17 male and approximately 15 female, mean age around 66 years, range about 40 to 85. Whole-study results and caveats: This fraction held mixed bone marrow immune cells after CD138-negative sorting. Without single-read clonotypes, shared clonotype proportions correlated more between IR-seq and RNA-seq. RNA-seq captured clonotypes less deeply and reliably than IR-seq.

The ends lost 0 bases at V and 3 bases at J; junction bases unmatched: 4. The CDR3 runs to 15 residues. Germline CDR1 reads DFQATT; CDR2 reads SNEGSKA (reference sequence). The library was built from 400 ng RNA with molecular barcoded adaptors for alpha/delta and beta/gamma chains. TCRdb recomputed calls from the reads with MiXCR, one row per CDR3 protein. The sample carries roughly 93,000 distinct CDR3 sequences, about a fifth recorded once. What was sequenced was a population of CD138-negative cells sorted from bone marrow. The chain combines TRBV20-1 with TRBJ2-2; TRBD1 matches at 7 bases. This sequence was found in a donor aged 40 or over with multiple myeloma. CDR3 in DNA: TGCAGTGCTAGAGATAAGGGGGCGGACACCGGGGAGCTGTTTTTT. Its protein product is CSARDKGADTGELFF.